The rows below give T cell receptor beta chains drawn from one sample of a study of T cells after yellow fever vaccination. One entry per CDR3 protein results from TCRdb running MiXCR on the 5' RACE reads. The sample has hundreds of thousands of distinct CDR3 sequences, more than 3% seen once. Here the sequenced sample was PBMCs, taken on the day of the yellow fever booster vaccination. These receptors all come from a man aged 18 to 29 who received the YFV17D yellow fever vaccine. Both conserved end residues are part of each CDR3. The D gene is left open where the match is weak. Clone size is not always given. Where it is, it says once, few, many or a class for expanded clones.

d_call clone_size j_call v_call cdr3_aa cdr3_nt
NA many TRBJ2-1 TRBV9 CASSVAPLQGGEQFF TGTGCCAGCAGCGTTGCCCCGCTCCAGGGCGGTGAGCAGTTCTTC
TRBD1 NA TRBJ1-1 TRBV19 CASRMDRGLSTEAFF TGTGCCAGTAGGATGGACAGGGGGTTGAGCACTGAAGCTTTCTTT
NA few TRBJ2-7 TRBV6-2/TRBV6-3 CASTSVPAREQYF TGTGCCAGCACCTCCGTGCCCGCGCGCGAGCAGTACTTC
NA NA TRBJ2-1 TRBV6-4 CASSDYPGNEQFF TGTGCCAGCAGTGACTATCCCGGCAATGAGCAGTTCTTC
TRBD1 NA TRBJ1-1 TRBV5-6 CASRSGTGVTEAFF TGTGCCAGCCGTTCAGGGACAGGGGTTACTGAAGCTTTCTTT
NA many TRBJ2-2 TRBV12-3/TRBV12-4 CASSFREYGELFF TGTGCCAGCAGTTTCAGGGAATACGGGGAGCTGTTTTTT
NA NA TRBJ2-1 TRBV7-2 CASSLPYLSYNEQFF TGTGCCAGCAGCTTGCCCTACCTTTCCTACAATGAGCAGTTCTTC
TRBD1 many TRBJ2-1 TRBV4-1 CASSQARGTGYFGNEQFF TGCGCCAGCAGCCAAGCTAGGGGGACAGGGTATTTCGGAAATGAGCAGTTCTTC
NA few TRBJ2-3 TRBV7-2 CASSLMGSTDTQYF TGTGCCAGCAGCTTAATGGGTAGCACAGATACGCAGTATTTT
NA many TRBJ2-3 TRBV7-6 CASSDNPQGPDTQYF TGTGCCAGCAGCGATAATCCGCAGGGCCCCGATACGCAGTATTTT